This T cell receptor (beta chain) was recorded in a study of T cells in Graves' hyperthyroidism and ophthalmopathy (dated by TCRdb to between 2019 and 2020). Some background on the complete study: Peripheral blood samples were taken at the time of initial diagnosis, prior to any treatment. Once sampling was done, hyperthyroidism patients were given methimazole at a starting dose of 30 mg daily, whereas ophthalmopathy patients were given high-dose intravenous methylprednisolone. To identify distinguishing TCR V-J signatures, a discovery cohort of around 100 patients was used, comprising under 45 with Graves' ophthalmopathy and approximately 57 with stable Graves' hyperthyroidism. Prospective prediction of ophthalmopathy was tested in an independent validation cohort consisting of about 20 hyperthyroidism patients and 15 or so patients who later progressed to ophthalmopathy. The study also compared thyroid tissue and blood T-cell repertoires from more than five Graves' hyperthyroidism patients. The roughly 100 discovery patients were randomly divided into training and test sets at a 7:3 ratio. TCR Vbeta CDR3 sequencing of 120 to 150 peripheral blood samples (over 40 ophthalmopathy, roughly 74 hyperthyroidism and around 17 progressor patients) is reported in the paper. The full study reports these points: Ophthalmopathy was separated from stable hyperthyroidism by a 13 V-J signature model, with 87.88% sensitivity and approximately 81% specificity obtained in cross-validation and 80%/75% obtained in testing. No statistical method was used to fix the sample size in advance, and group allocation was not hidden from the investigators. Most expanded thyroid clonotypes (frequency above 0.001) were also found in blood, which suggests that blood repertoires may mirror thyroid immune responses. In validation, the model predicted progression to ophthalmopathy a median of roughly 6.2 months before onset, with about 64% sensitivity and roughly 79% specificity.

This clonotype was seen a handful of times. Its antigen is not yet known. Within one base of it there is no much larger clone, and no base qualities were kept. Reading the germline V gene gives CDR1 KGHDR and CDR2 SFDVKD. From its cysteine to its phenylalanine, the CDR3 spans 14 amino acids. Of the read, only the CDR3 DNA is kept; its 42 bases are in frame from base 1. Germline trimming amounts to 4 bases on V and 5 bases on J, with 4 as the count of junction bases outside the gene matches. Amplification of TCR beta CDR3 regions was carried out from RNA transcripts. For the first round of RT-PCR on the TCR CDR3, the HTBI primer set was used together with the Qiagen OneStep RT-PCR kit. Libraries were constructed in a second round of multiplex PCR, after which size selection and purification were performed. Sequencing of the libraries was done on an Illumina HiSeq2000 using paired-end 100 bp reads. The study's own analysis went as follows. SOAPnuke was used to process the raw data, with reads discarded if the reads contained adapters or uncalled bases, had a mean Phred below 15, or lacked an exact constant-primer or identifier match. COPE v1.2.5 was used to merge the high-quality paired reads, and each unique nucleotide sequence was defined as a clonotype. Clonotypes were aligned to IMGT TRBV, TRBD and TRBJ reference segments using MiTCR v1.1. The analysis included only V-J combinations with a frequency above 0.0001, which together covered approximately 99% of the repertoires. The TCS score was defined as F50 (clonal expansion) divided by E x V (chaos), with BLOSUM62-based TCRdist calculated between CDR3 peptides within each V-J. Welch's t-statistics and random forest reduced 500 to 650 V-J features to under 15, which were used in a naive Bayes classifier (R e1071). Starting from the raw public reads, TCRdb applied fastp trimming at Q25, assembled clones with MiXCR and retained in-frame beta chains. Here each entry gathers all rows of one CDR3 protein and keeps the most common genes and DNA. These V and J calls derive from TCRdb rather than the authors' analysis. The sample profile shows approximately 690,000 distinct CDR3 sequences; roughly 14% of them were found once. Of the sample, around an eighth is held by the ten largest clones.

Ophthalmopathy patients had moderately to severely active disease, with a Clinical Activity Score of 3 or more, a NOSPECS grade of 4 or more, and a disease duration of less than 3 months. Exclusion was applied to patients with uncontrolled infections, other autoimmune diseases, pregnancy or lactation. Clinical symptoms, serum thyroxine and TRAb, thyroid ultrasound, and orbital computed tomography formed the basis for the diagnoses. PBMCs were separated from roughly 9.6 ml of fresh peripheral blood using Ficoll-Paque density gradient centrifugation. Trizol reagent was used to extract total RNA, and RNA quality was then checked on an Agilent 2100 Bioanalyzer.

Sequences were obtained from blood. The V gene is TRBV24-1 and the J gene is TRBJ2-3, with 8 junctional bases fitting TRBD1. The TCR sequence derives from a woman in her forties or fifties with Graves' ophthalmopathy. In nucleotides, the sequence is TGTGCCACCAGTGACCGGACAGGGATAGATACGCAGTATTTT. Its coded protein is CATSDRTGIDTQYF.